The T cell receptor (beta chain) under discussion was sequenced for a study of blood T cell repertoires in COVID-19. Turning to the study itself: Sites across the United States, Italy and Spain contributed samples from acute and convalescent COVID-19. Sample material is recorded as cDNA or gDNA derived from T cells, B-cell-depleted T cells, or PBMCs.

In the authors' methods: Amplified reference gene primers provided the basis for estimating nucleated cell counts. The protocol was immunoSEQ multiplex PCR, while the TCRdb copy is restricted to in-frame clones and leaves out a portion. That table gives V, J and clone size, and the DNA gave D and trimming. The sample yields some 130,000 clones, roughly two thirds seen once. Sequencing was carried out using peripheral blood. This TCR was sampled from a woman between 65 and 79 years old with acute or convalescent COVID-19.

The CDR3 here is CASSTTSGSPNEQFF. The CDR3 DNA reads as TGTGCCAGCAGCACCACTAGCGGGAGTCCCAATGAGCAGTTCTTC. This sequence joins TRBV11-2 and TRBJ2-1; 11 bases map to TRBD2. J gave up 6 bases and V 5 bases, and 6 bases lay outside the gene matches. CDR3 length equals 15 residues. Germline values: CDR1 SGHAT, CDR2 FQNNGV.